Following are 27 T cell receptor beta chains from one sample sequenced in a study of cytomegalovirus exposure and HLA in healthy donors. Both 60 Vbeta primers and 13 Jbeta primers went into the PCR. Assay used: immunoSEQ multiplex PCR; TCRdb lists only in-frame clones, some missing. The sample carries 120,000 or so clones, 77% recorded once. Sequenced: PBMCs. The receptors derive from a man aged 18 to 30 in good health and CMV-seropositive.

This clone came up a few times. The chain is built from TRBV5-1 and TRBJ2-7; 15 bases are a match to TRBD2. The CDR3 is 18 amino acids. J lost 3 bases, V lost 0 bases, and 7 bases had no gene match. Germline assignment: CDR1 SGHRS and CDR2 YFSETQ. Written as DNA, the CDR3 is TGCGCCAGCAGCTTGGTTGGGACTAGCGGGAGGATAAGCTACGAGCAGTACTTC. Protein: CASSLVGTSGRISYEQYF. Combining the CDR3 with reference TRBV5-1 and TRBJ2-7 gives the whole variable domain KAGVTQTPRYLIKTRGQQVTLSCSPISGHRSVSWYQQTPGQGLQFLFEYFSETQRNKGNFPGRFSGRQFSNSRSEMNVSTLELGDSALYLCASSLVGTSGRISYEQYFGPGTRLTVT.

The chain couples TRBV7-8 to TRBJ1-1; 8 bases line up with TRBD1. Germline V gene data show CDR1 as SGHVS and CDR2 as FQNEAQ. Trimming cost V 6 bases and J 5 bases; bases outside gene matches: 11. CDR3 length: 15 amino acids. The CDR3: CASSPPDREGTEAFF. CDR3 nucleotides: TGTGCCAGCAGTCCCCCGGACAGGGAAGGGACTGAAGCTTTCTTT.

The J gene is TRBJ1-1, the V gene TRBV30; D uncertain. The CDR3 has 13 amino acids. The V end lost 0 bases, the J end lost 4 bases, and 9 bases lay between the germline ends. The germline V gene encodes CDR1 GTSNPN and CDR2 SVGIG (reference sequence). The CDR3 loop is CAWSVSGGTEAFF. The CDR3 DNA reads TGTGCCTGGAGTGTTAGTGGAGGCACTGAAGCTTTCTTT.

V and J are TRBV19 and TRBJ2-7; maybe TRBD1 (7 bases). Germline V gene lookup returns CDR1 LNHDA and CDR2 SQIVND (reference sequence). V lost 9 bases to trimming and J lost 5 bases, with 11 bases between them. The CDR3 has 11 residues. The CDR3 DNA follows: TGTGCCAGCAGGGGGGCCAACGAGCAGTACTTC. It encodes CASRGANEQYF.

This rearrangement joins TRBV18 to TRBJ2-3; D gene unclear. V lost 6 bases and J lost 4, with 14 bases in between. The length of the CDR3 is 14 residues. The germline V gene has CDR1 KGHSH and CDR2 LQKENI. The CDR3 region is CASSPEMSSDTQYF. CDR3 DNA sequence: TGTGCCAGCTCGCCAGAGATGAGCTCAGATACGCAGTATTTT.

The chain uses TRBV28 and TRBJ2-4; the D gene is possibly TRBD2 (5 bases). Trimming pared 5 bases from V and 4 bases from J, leaving 12 bases between. Germline lookup yields CDR1 MDHEN and CDR2 SYDVKM. The CDR3 has 14 amino acids. In DNA, the CDR3 is TGTGCCAGCAGTCCGACCGGGATTAAAAACATTCAGTACTTC. This translates into CASSPTGIKNIQYF.

The chain employs TRBV7-9 and TRBJ1-3; D gene ambiguous. V shed 6 bases and J shed 0 bases, with 6 bases lying between them. The CDR3 runs 13 residues. CDR1 and CDR2 from the germline V gene are SEHNR and FQNEAQ (reference sequence). CDR3 protein: CASRLSSGNTIYF. The CDR3 DNA reads TGTGCCAGCAGACTGAGCTCTGGAAACACCATATATTTT.

The J gene is TRBJ1-4, the V gene TRBV7-2, with D unresolved. V lost 5 bases and J 4 bases, leaving 17 bases between the germline ends. CDR3 length: 16 residues. Germline loops: CDR1 SGHTA, CDR2 FQGNSA. CDR3 amino acids: CASSPDETEINEKLFF. The CDR3 nucleotides read TGTGCCAGCAGCCCAGACGAAACGGAGATTAATGAAAAACTGTTTTTT.

The chain combines TRBV10-3 with TRBJ2-1, with 7 bases matching TRBD2. V lost 0 bases to trimming and J lost 7 bases; unmatched junction nucleotides: 6. CDR1 and CDR2 from the germline V gene are ENHRY and SYGVKD. The CDR3 extends over 15 amino acids. In DNA, the CDR3 is TGTGCCATCAGTGAGTCGGCTAGCGGACCTAATGAGCAGTTCTTC. Encoded protein: CAISESASGPNEQFF.

The gene calls are TRBV30 and TRBJ2-1; TRBD2 aligns across 15 bases. CDR3 length equals 17 residues. V dropped 1 base and J dropped 9; count of bases not matched to a gene: 10. Looked up from germline, CDR1 is GTSNPN and CDR2 is SVGIG (reference sequence). In DNA form, the CDR3 reads TGTGCCTGGAGTGCTACAGGACTAGCGGGAGGGGCGGTTGAGCAGTTCTTC. It is translated as CAWSATGLAGGAVEQFF.

V and J are TRBV4-1 and TRBJ2-3; 7 nucleotides line up with TRBD1. Germline V CDR1 and CDR2: MGHRA, YSYEKL. The CDR3 is 15 amino acids. J gave up 6 bases and V 0 bases, and 6 bases lay outside the gene matches. CDR3 DNA sequence: TGCGCCAGCAGCCAAGAATGGCAGGGGGTCGATACGCAGTATTTT. Its protein is CASSQEWQGVDTQYF.

This clone was recorded a few times. The J gene is TRBJ2-7, the V gene TRBV5-1; TRBD1 matches at 9 bases. V was clipped by 0 bases and J by 4 bases; unmatched bases: 8. In germline, CDR1 is SGHRS, CDR2 YFSETQ. This CDR3 is built from 16 residues. DNA for the CDR3: TGCGCCAGCAGCTTGGACGGACAGGGGCTTGCATACGAGCAGTACTTC. It translates to CASSLDGQGLAYEQYF.

The V and J genes are TRBV7-6 and TRBJ2-7; 12 nucleotides match TRBD2. Germline V lookup: CDR1 SGHVS, CDR2 FNYEAQ. The CDR3 spans 15 residues. The ends lost 8 bases at V and 0 bases at J; junction bases unmatched: 5. The CDR3, as DNA: TGTGCCAGCGCCGGGACTAGCGGGTTCTCCTACGAGCAGTACTTC. Translated, it gives CASAGTSGFSYEQYF. The variable domain in full, with the rest retrieved from reference TRBV7-6 and TRBJ2-7, is GAGVSQSPRYKVTKRGQDVALRCDPISGHVSLYWYRQALGQGPEFLTYFNYEAQQDKSGLPNDRFSAERPEGSISTLTIQRTEQRDSAMYRCASAGTSGFSYEQYFGPGTRLTVT.

This clone occurred a few times. The V gene is TRBV6-1, the J gene TRBJ1-2; possibly TRBD1 for D (6 bases). The CDR3 is 13 residues long. V was shortened by 6 bases and J by 4 bases, with 12 bases between the two germline ends. Germline V gene lookup returns CDR1 MNHNS and CDR2 SASEGT. The chain's CDR3 is CASRKGQPYGYTF. CDR3 bases: TGTGCCAGCAGGAAAGGACAGCCCTATGGCTACACCTTC.

The chain has TRBV11-2 and TRBJ2-5; perhaps TRBD1 as D (7 bases). The last part of the DNA fits TRBJ2-7 better; the J call may be wrong. The CDR3 has 18 amino acids. Germline V gives CDR1 SGHAT, CDR2 FQNNGV. The CDR3 bases are TGTGCCAGCAGCTTAGATGTCCCCCATGCGGGACAGTTCTACGAGCAGTACTTC. This translates into CASSLDVPHAGQFYEQYF.

The rearrangement joins TRBV4-2 to TRBJ2-2, with D possibly matching TRBD2 (5 bases). The CDR3 is 14 residues long. Germline-derived CDR1 and CDR2 are LGHNA and YNFKEQ. V was pared by 1 base and J by 4 bases, with 7 bases between. The CDR3 nucleotides are TGTGCCAGCAGCCAAGCGGAGGCCACCGGGGAGCTGTTTTTT. The encoded protein is CASSQAEATGELFF.

The V and J genes are TRBV27 and TRBJ1-2; the D gene is possibly TRBD1 (5 bases). The CDR3 spans 19 residues. The germline V gene encodes CDR1 MNHEY and CDR2 SMNVEV (reference sequence). Trimming took off 0 bases at V and 2 bases at J, with 22 bases between the two ends. Written as DNA, the CDR3 is TGTGCCAGCAGTTTATCGGGGGGTTGGGGTTCTGCAACAAACTATGGCTACACCTTC. It translates to CASSLSGGWGSATNYGYTF.

The rearrangement joins TRBV7-2 to TRBJ1-2; possibly TRBD1 for D (5 bases). CDR1 is SGHTA, CDR2 FQGNSA, per germline. This CDR3 has 11 amino acids. Trimming shortened V by 5 bases and J by 8 bases, and 9 bases separated the two germline ends. The CDR3 DNA sequence: TGTGCCAGCAGCAGCAGGGTCGGCTACACCTTC. Translating gives CASSSRVGYTF.

J is TRBJ1-1 and V is TRBV7-8; D perhaps matches TRBD1 (6 bases). This CDR3 contains 12 residues. V dropped 4 bases and J dropped 12 bases, with 15 bases sitting between them. CDR1 SGHVS and CDR2 FQNEAQ come from the germline V gene. The CDR3 DNA reads as TGTGCCAGCAGCTCCTTCGGGACAACAACTTTCTTT. Protein sequence: CASSSFGTTTFF.

The chain has TRBV5-6 and TRBJ2-5; TRBD2 matches at 7 bases. Germline assignment: CDR1 SGHDT and CDR2 YYEEEE. This CDR3 region has 17 residues. V trimming: 4 bases; J trimming: 6 bases; junction bases outside the gene matches: 18. The CDR3 reads CASSPGRESTIHKTQYF. In nucleotides, the CDR3 is TGTGCCAGCAGCCCTGGGAGGGAGAGCACTATTCATAAGACCCAGTACTTC.

The chain couples TRBV6-1 to TRBJ1-4, with a weak D call TRBD1 (6 bases). Trimming shortened V by 3 bases and J by 8 bases, and 13 bases separated the two germline ends. The CDR3 sequence is 14 residues long. The germline CDR1 and CDR2 sequences are MNHNS and SASEGT. CDR3 sequence (DNA): TGTGCCAGCAGTGACGTGCAGGGGCGGGAAAAACTGTTTTTT. Translation: CASSDVQGREKLFF.

The V gene is TRBV5-1, the J gene TRBJ1-5; tentative D call: TRBD1 (5 bases). The CDR3 runs to 14 residues. V was shortened by 0 bases and J by 9 bases, with 13 bases between the two germline ends. The germline V gene encodes CDR1 SGHRS and CDR2 YFSETQ. The DNA of the CDR3 is TGCGCCAGCAGCTTGGACGGGCAGGGTCCGCCCCAGCATTTT. Protein sequence: CASSLDGQGPPQHF. Full variable domain (rest looked up from reference TRBV5-1 and TRBJ1-5): KAGVTQTPRYLIKTRGQQVTLSCSPISGHRSVSWYQQTPGQGLQFLFEYFSETQRNKGNFPGRFSGRQFSNSRSEMNVSTLELGDSALYLCASSLDGQGPPQHFGDGTRLSIL.

The chain joins TRBV18 to TRBJ2-7, with TRBD1 matching over 10 bases. This CDR3 is 14 amino acids long. Germline V CDR1 and CDR2: KGHSH, LQKENI. The J segment lost 4 bases and the V segment lost 3 bases, leaving 3 bases of the junction unmatched. CDR3: CASSPGTGEYEQYF. The CDR3 nucleotides read TGTGCCAGCTCACCCGGGACAGGGGAATACGAGCAGTACTTC. Using reference TRBV18 and TRBJ2-7 for the parts outside the CDR3, the full variable domain is NAGVMQNPRHLVRRRGQEARLRCSPMKGHSHVYWYRQLPEEGLKFMVYLQKENIIDESGMPKERFSAEFPKEGPSILRIQQVVRGDSAAYFCASSPGTGEYEQYFGPGTRLTVT.

The J gene is TRBJ1-3, the V gene TRBV18; 7 bases fit TRBD1. This CDR3 region has 17 residues. In germline, CDR1 is KGHSH, CDR2 LQKENI. After removal of 6 bases from V and 0 bases from J, the junction contained 11 bases not matched to a gene. DNA of the CDR3: TGTGCCAGCTCCCTCCTAGGGGGCGAAGTCTCTGGAAACACCATATATTTT. Translating gives CASSLLGGEVSGNTIYF.

The chain recombines TRBV6-1 with TRBJ1-2; possible D gene TRBD1, 5 bases. Germline V CDR1 and CDR2: MNHNS, SASEGT. The CDR3 runs 12 residues. Trimming cost V 2 bases and J 8 bases, with 9 bases left between them. The CDR3, as DNA: TGTGCCAGCAGTGAAACAGGCCGGGGCTACACCTTC. Protein product: CASSETGRGYTF.

This sequence joins TRBV6-5 and TRBJ2-7, with a tentative D call TRBD1 (6 bases). Germline V CDR1 and CDR2: MNHEY, SVGAGI. V was pared by 5 bases and J by 0 bases, with 11 bases between. The CDR3 consists of 14 residues. The CDR3 sequence is CASSEYRVSYEQYF. CDR3 in DNA: TGTGCCAGCAGTGAGTACAGGGTCTCCTACGAGCAGTACTTC.

The chain links TRBV7-2 to TRBJ1-5; D not resolved. The CDR3 has 13 residues. Germline V gene data show CDR1 as SGHTA and CDR2 as FQGNSA. The germline V and J ends were trimmed by 7 bases and 5 bases, with 12 bases remaining between them. CDR3 DNA: TGTGCCAGCAAATCGATGGGAGATCAGCCCCAGCATTTT. Protein: CASKSMGDQPQHF. The complete variable domain, with remaining parts taken from reference TRBV7-2 and TRBJ1-5, reads GAGVSQSPSNKVTEKGKDVELRCDPISGHTALYWYRQSLGQGLEFLIYFQGNSAPDKSGLPSDRFSAERTGGSVSTLTIQRTQQEDSAVYLCASKSMGDQPQHFGDGTRLSIL.